The TCR beta chain under discussion was sequenced for a study of cytomegalovirus exposure and HLA in healthy donors. Study-level points and caveats: CMV antigen specificity of a few CMV-associated chains was confirmed in vitro.

A multiplex PCR was run with 60 Vbeta primers and 13 Jbeta primers. Original processing notes: A later analysis tallied some 84 million unique TCR beta chains, approximately 11 million of them shared. The method was immunoSEQ multiplex PCR; TCRdb's version includes in-frame clones alone and lacks a portion of them. V and J calls and clone size are given by that table; D and trimming were obtained from the DNA. This table holds under 130,000 clones. About this clone: The antigen remains undetermined.

The CDR3 runs to 14 residues. After removal of 4 bases from V and 3 bases from J, the junction contained 3 bases not matched to a gene. The germline gives CDR1 KGHSH, CDR2 LQKENI. The sequence came from a man aged 40-49 years in good health and CMV-seronegative. The V gene is TRBV18, the J gene TRBJ2-1, with TRBD1 matching 7 bases. Sequenced sample: PBMCs. The CDR3 is CASSRGGYYNEQFF. CDR3 sequence (DNA): TGTGCCAGCTCACGAGGGGGCTACTACAATGAGCAGTTCTTC.